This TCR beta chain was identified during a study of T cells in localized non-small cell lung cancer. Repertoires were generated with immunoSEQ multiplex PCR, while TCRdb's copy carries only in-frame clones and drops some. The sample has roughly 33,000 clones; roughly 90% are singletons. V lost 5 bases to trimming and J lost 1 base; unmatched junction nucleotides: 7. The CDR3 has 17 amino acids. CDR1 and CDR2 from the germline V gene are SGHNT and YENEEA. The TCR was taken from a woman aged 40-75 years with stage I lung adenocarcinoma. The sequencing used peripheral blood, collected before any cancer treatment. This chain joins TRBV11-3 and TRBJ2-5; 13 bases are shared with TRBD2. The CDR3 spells CASSPGTSGDFQETQYF. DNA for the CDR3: TGTGCCAGCAGCCCGGGGACTAGCGGGGACTTCCAAGAGACCCAGTACTTC. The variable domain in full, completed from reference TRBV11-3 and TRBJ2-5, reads EAGVVQSPRYKIIEKKQPVAFWCNPISGHNTLYWYLQNLGQGPELLIRYENEEAVDDSQLPKDRFSAERLKGVDSTLKIQPAELGDSAVYLCASSPGTSGDFQETQYFGPGTRLLVL.